This entry features one TCR beta chain sequence. This record belongs to a study of blood T cell repertoires in COVID-19. Per the original methods: The authors estimated nucleated cell counts from reference gene primer amplification. The method was immunoSEQ multiplex PCR; TCRdb's version includes in-frame clones alone and lacks a portion of them. V, J and clone size were drawn from that table, and D and trimming were deduced from the DNA. The sample lists hundreds of thousands of clones, 80% to 90% occurring once. The ends lost 2 bases at V and 4 bases at J; junction bases unmatched: 2. Germline V CDR1 and CDR2: SGHAT, FQNNGV. This CDR3 is built from 15 residues.

The genes are TRBV11-2 and TRBJ2-1; 10 bases agree with TRBD2. What was sequenced was peripheral blood. The source is a woman aged 25 to 39 with active or convalescent COVID-19. CDR3 residues: CASSLTGLAYNEQFF. CDR3 bases: TGTGCCAGCAGCTTAACGGGACTAGCGTACAATGAGCAGTTCTTC.